This T cell receptor (beta chain) was recorded in a study of cytomegalovirus exposure and HLA in healthy donors. Amplification used 60 Vbeta primers and 13 Jbeta primers. Assay: immunoSEQ multiplex PCR; the TCRdb copy retains only in-frame clones and omits some. The data contain about 52,000 clones, over 60% of them seen just once; the ten biggest clones take up about 9.7%. Study-wide results and caveats: Near-uniform donor sequencing depth was presumed by presence/absence analyses. Another analysis was done later, and it associated fewer than 20,000 TCR beta sequences with HLA alleles at 0.05 false discovery rate. Certain indistinguishable V segments, among them TRBV6-2 and TRBV6-3, were excluded.

A note on this clone: Its specificity is unknown.

V was pared by 3 bases and J by 1 base, with 10 bases between. This CDR3 is 14 amino acids long. The germline gives CDR1 SGDLS, CDR2 YYNGEE. The sample was PBMCs. This receptor was identified in a woman between 45 and 65 years old in good health and CMV-seronegative. The chain links TRBV9 to TRBJ1-2; no reliable D call. The CDR3 DNA follows: TGTGCCAGCAGCGCGGGAGGGCGTAACTATGGCTACACCTTC. This gives the protein CASSAGGRNYGYTF.